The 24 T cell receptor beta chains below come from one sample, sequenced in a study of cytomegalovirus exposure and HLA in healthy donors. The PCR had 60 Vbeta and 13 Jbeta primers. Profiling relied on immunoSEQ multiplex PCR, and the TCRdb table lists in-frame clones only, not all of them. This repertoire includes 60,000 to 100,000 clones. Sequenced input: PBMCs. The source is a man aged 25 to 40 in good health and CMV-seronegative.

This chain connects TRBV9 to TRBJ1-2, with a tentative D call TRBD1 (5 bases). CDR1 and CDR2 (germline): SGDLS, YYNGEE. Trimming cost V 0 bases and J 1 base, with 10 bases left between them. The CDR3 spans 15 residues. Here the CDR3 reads CASSVVDTFNYGYTF. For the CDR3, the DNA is TGTGCCAGCAGCGTAGTGGACACTTTTAACTATGGCTACACCTTC. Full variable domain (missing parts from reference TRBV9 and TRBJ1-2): DSGVTQTPKHLITATGQRVTLRCSPRSGDLSVYWYQQSLDQGLQFLIQYYNGEERAKGNILERFSAQQFPDLHSELNLSSLELGDSALYFCASSVVDTFNYGYTFGSGTRLTVV.

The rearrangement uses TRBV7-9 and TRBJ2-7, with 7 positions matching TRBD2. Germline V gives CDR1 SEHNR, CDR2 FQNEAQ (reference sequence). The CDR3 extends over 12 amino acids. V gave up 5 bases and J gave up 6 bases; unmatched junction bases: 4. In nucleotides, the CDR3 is TGTGCCAGCAGCCCGACTAGCACCGAGCAGTACTTC. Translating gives CASSPTSTEQYF.

The CDR3 sequence: CAINKQGAGGELFF. For the CDR3, the DNA is TGTGCCATCAACAAACAGGGGGCTGGCGGGGAGCTGTTTTTT. The J gene is TRBJ2-2, the V gene TRBV10-3; 9 nucleotides match TRBD1. The length of the CDR3 is 14 residues. The junction had 7 bases not matched to a gene; V was cut back by 7 bases and J by 7 bases. Per the germline V gene, CDR1 is ENHRY and CDR2 is SYGVKD.

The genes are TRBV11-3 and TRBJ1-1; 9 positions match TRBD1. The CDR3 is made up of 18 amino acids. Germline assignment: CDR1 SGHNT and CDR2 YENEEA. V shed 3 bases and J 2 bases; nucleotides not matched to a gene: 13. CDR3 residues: CASSLEYRDRVRNTEAFF. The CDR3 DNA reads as TGTGCCAGCAGCTTGGAGTACCGGGACAGGGTTAGAAACACTGAAGCTTTCTTT.

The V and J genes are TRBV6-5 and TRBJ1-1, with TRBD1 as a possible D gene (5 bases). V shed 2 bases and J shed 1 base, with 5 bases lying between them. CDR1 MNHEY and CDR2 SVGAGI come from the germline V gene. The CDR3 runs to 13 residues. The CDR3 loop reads CASSYGQNTEAFF. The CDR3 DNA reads TGTGCCAGCAGTTACGGACAGAACACTGAAGCTTTCTTT.

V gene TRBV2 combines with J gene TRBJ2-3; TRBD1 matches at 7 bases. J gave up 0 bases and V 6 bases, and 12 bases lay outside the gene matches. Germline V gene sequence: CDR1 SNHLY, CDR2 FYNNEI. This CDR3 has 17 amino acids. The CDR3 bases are TGTGCCAGCAGCCTCCGGGACAGCGCGATTAGCACAGATACGCAGTATTTT. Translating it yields CASSLRDSAISTDTQYF.

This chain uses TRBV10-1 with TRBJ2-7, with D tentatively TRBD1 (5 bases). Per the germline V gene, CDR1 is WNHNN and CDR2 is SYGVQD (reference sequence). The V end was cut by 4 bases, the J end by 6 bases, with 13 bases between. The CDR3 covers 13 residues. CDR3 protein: CASSAGRVSEQYF. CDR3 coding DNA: TGCGCCAGCAGTGCTGGCAGGGTAAGCGAGCAGTACTTC.

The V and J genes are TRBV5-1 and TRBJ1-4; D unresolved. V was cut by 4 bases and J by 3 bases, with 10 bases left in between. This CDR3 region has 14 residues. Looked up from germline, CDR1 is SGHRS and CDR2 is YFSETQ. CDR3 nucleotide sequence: TGCGCCAGCAGCCGCGACGGAGCTAATGAAAAACTGTTTTTT. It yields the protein CASSRDGANEKLFF.

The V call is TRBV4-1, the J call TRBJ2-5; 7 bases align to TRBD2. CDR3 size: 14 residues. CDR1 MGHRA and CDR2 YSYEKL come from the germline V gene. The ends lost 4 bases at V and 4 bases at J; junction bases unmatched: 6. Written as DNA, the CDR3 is TGCGCCAGCAGCCCGATACTAGCGACAGAGACCCAGTACTTC. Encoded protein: CASSPILATETQYF.

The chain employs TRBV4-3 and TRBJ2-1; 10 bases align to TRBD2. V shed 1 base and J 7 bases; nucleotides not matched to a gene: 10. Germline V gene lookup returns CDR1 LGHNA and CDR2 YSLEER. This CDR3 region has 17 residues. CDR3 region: CASSQGKREGLRNEQFF. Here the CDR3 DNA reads TGCGCCAGCAGCCAAGGCAAGCGGGAGGGCCTAAGGAATGAGCAGTTCTTC.

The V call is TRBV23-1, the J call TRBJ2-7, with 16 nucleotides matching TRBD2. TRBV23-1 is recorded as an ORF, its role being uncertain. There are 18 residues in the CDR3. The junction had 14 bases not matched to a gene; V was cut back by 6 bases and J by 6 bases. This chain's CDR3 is CASSGPGLAGGPDREQYF. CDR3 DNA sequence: TGCGCCAGCAGCGGCCCGGGACTAGCGGGAGGGCCCGATCGCGAGCAGTACTTC.

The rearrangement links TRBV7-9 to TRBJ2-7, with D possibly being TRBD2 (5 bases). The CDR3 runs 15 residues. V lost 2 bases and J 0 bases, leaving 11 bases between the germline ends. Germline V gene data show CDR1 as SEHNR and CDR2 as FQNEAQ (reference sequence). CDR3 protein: CASSLIEAGSYEQYF. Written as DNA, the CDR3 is TGTGCCAGCAGCTTAATTGAGGCGGGCTCCTACGAGCAGTACTTC.

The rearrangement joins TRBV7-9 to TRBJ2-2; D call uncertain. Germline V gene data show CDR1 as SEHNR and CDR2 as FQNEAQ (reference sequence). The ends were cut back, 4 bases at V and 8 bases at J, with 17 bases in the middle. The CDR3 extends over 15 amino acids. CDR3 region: CASSYLLGHRGELFF. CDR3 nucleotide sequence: TGTGCCAGCAGCTACCTGCTGGGCCATCGAGGGGAGCTGTTTTTT.

In DNA form, the CDR3 reads TGTGCCATCAGTGAGTCGACTGCGGGAGGGGACGAGCAGTACTTC. Amino acids: CAISESTAGGDEQYF. The chain uses TRBV10-3 and TRBJ2-7, with 9 bases fitting TRBD2. This CDR3 spans 15 amino acids. Germline loops: CDR1 ENHRY, CDR2 SYGVKD. With V trimmed by 0 bases and J by 5 bases, 5 bases remained unmatched.

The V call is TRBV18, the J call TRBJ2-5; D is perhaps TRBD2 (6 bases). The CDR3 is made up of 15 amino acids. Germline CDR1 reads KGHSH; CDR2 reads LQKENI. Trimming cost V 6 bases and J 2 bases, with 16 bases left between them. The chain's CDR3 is CASSPWEARQETQYF. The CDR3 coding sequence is TGTGCCAGCTCCCCGTGGGAGGCGAGGCAAGAGACCCAGTACTTC.

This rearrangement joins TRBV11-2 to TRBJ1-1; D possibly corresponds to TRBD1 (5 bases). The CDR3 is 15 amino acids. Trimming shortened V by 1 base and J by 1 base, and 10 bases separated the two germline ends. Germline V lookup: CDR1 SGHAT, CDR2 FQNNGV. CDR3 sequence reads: CASSLALGRNTEAFF. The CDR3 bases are TGTGCCAGCAGCTTAGCGCTGGGGCGGAACACTGAAGCTTTCTTT.

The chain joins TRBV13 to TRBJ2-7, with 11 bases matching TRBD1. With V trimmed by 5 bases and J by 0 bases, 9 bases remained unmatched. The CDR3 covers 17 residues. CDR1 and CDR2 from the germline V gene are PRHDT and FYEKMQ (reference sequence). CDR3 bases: TGTGCCAGCAGCCCCGATCCCGGGACAGGGGGCTCCTACGAGCAGTACTTC. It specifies CASSPDPGTGGSYEQYF.

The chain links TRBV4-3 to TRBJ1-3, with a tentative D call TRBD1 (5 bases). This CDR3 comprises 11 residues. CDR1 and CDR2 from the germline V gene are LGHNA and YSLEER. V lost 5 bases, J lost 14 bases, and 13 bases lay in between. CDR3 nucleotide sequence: TGCGCCAGCAGCAGGGGCCGAGCACTATATTTT. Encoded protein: CASSRGRALYF.

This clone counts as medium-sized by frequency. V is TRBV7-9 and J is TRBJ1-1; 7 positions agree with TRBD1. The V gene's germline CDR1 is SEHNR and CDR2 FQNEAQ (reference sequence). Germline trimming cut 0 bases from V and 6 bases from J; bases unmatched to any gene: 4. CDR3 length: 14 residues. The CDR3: CASSLASTGSEAFF. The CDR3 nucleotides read TGTGCCAGCAGCTTAGCATCGACAGGGTCTGAAGCTTTCTTT.

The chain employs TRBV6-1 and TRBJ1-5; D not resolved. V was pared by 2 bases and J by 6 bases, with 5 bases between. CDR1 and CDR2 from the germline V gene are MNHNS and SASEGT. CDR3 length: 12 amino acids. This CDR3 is CASSEPPQPQHF. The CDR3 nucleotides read TGTGCCAGCAGTGAACCTCCTCAGCCCCAGCATTTT.

CDR3 bases: TGTGCCAGCCGAGGGACAGGGGTCTCCTACGAGCAGTACTTC. Its protein is CASRGTGVSYEQYF. The V call is TRBV6-1, the J call TRBJ2-7; TRBD1 matches at 10 bases. The CDR3 is 14 amino acids. Trimming took 8 bases from V and 0 from J; bases not matched to a gene: 4. Germline CDR1 MNHNS, CDR2 SASEGT.

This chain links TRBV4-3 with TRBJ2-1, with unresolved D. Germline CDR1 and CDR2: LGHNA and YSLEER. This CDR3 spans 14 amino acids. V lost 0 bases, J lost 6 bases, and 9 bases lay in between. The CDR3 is CASSQEVNGNEQFF. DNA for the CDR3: TGCGCCAGCAGCCAAGAGGTTAACGGCAATGAGCAGTTCTTC.

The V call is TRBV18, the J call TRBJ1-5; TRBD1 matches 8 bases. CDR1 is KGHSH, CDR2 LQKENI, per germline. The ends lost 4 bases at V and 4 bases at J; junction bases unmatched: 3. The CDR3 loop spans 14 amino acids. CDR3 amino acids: CASSRTGGNQPQHF. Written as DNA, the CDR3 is TGTGCCAGCTCACGCACAGGGGGGAATCAGCCCCAGCATTTT.

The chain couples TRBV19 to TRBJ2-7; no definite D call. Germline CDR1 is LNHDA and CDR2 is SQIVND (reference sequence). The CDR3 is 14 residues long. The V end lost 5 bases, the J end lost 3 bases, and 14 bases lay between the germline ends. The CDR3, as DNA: TGTGCCAGTAGTTTTGGGCCGGCTATCTACGAGCAGTACTTC. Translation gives CASSFGPAIYEQYF.